The TCR beta chain under discussion was sequenced for a study of T cells in Graves' hyperthyroidism and ophthalmopathy. Overall study: Peripheral blood was obtained at initial diagnosis, preceding any treatment.

This clonotype came up a few times. Patients aged 18 to 65 had newly diagnosed hyperthyroidism lasting under 2 months. Not enrolled were patients with uncontrolled infection, other autoimmune disease, pregnancy or lactation. Germline V lookup: CDR1 MNHEY, CDR2 SVGEGT. V shed 3 bases and J shed 7 bases, with 13 bases lying between them. The CDR3 extends over 13 amino acids. TCR beta CDR3 regions were amplified from RNA. HTBI primers were used for first-round RT-PCR of the TCR CDR3. TCRdb fed the multiplex PCR reads into MiXCR, producing one record per CDR3 protein. Of some 620,000 distinct CDR3 sequences listed, roughly 16% are singletons.

The chain has TRBV6-2 or TRBV6-3 and TRBJ2-7; a weak D match, TRBD2 (5 bases). The sequenced sample consisted of blood. This clonotype originated in a woman in her twenties or thirties with Graves' hyperthyroidism. The CDR3 sequence: CASSYTQSGEQYF. The CDR3 coding sequence is TGTGCCAGCAGTTATACTCAGTCGGGGGAGCAGTACTTC.